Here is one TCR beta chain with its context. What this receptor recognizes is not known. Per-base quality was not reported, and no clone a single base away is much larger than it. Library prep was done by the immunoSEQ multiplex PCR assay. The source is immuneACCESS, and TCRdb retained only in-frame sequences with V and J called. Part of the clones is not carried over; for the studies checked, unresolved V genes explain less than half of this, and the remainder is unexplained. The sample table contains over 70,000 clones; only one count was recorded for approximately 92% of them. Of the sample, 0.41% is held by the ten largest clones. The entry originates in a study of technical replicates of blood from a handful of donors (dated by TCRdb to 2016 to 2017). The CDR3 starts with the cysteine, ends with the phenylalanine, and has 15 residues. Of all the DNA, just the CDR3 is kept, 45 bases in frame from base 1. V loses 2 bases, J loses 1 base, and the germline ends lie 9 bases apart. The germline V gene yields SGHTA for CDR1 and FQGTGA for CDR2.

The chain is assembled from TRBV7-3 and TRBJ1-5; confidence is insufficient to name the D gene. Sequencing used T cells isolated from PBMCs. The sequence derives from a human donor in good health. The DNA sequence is TGTGCCAGCAGCTTAGTAGCCTTAAGCAATCAGCCCCAGCATTTT. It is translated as CASSLVALSNQPQHF.